This T cell receptor (beta chain) was observed in a study of T cells in Graves' hyperthyroidism and ophthalmopathy. RNA transcripts gave rise to amplified TCR beta CDR3 regions. First-round RT-PCR targeting the TCR CDR3 was performed with the HTBI primer set. In TCRdb, the multiplex PCR reads were re-called with MiXCR into one record per CDR3 protein. The profile shows around 400,000 distinct CDR3 sequences, roughly 25% of them singletons. In this sample, this clonotype turned up many times. Germline-derived CDR1 and CDR2 are SEHNR and FQNEAQ (reference sequence). The CDR3 loop spans 14 amino acids. V lost 4 bases to trimming and J lost 9 bases; unmatched junction nucleotides: 3.

The rearrangement links TRBV7-9 to TRBJ2-1; TRBD2 agrees at 13 bases. The receptor was derived from a man aged 50 or older with Graves' hyperthyroidism. Sequencing used blood. The chain's CDR3 is CASSSLAGGGEQFF. CDR3 sequence (DNA): TGTGCCAGCAGCTCACTAGCGGGAGGGGGTGAGCAGTTCTTC.